The source of this T cell receptor (beta chain) is a study of T cell responses to AZD1222 COVID-19 vaccine. Study details: Pooling covered second doses at about 4 or about 12 weeks. Study results and caveats: Regions 160-218 and 743-854 held dominance among vaccine-associated CD4 TCRs, which spanned spike. Clonal diversity may have been underestimated in mostly white British donors.

The repertoire was sequenced with immunoSEQ multiplex PCR; TCRdb's copy has only in-frame clones and lacks some. The sample shows 87,000 or so clones, around 90% of them seen only once. The CDR3 length is 15 residues. Losses at the gene ends were 5 bases for V and 0 bases for J; bases not matched to a gene: 6. The germline V gene encodes CDR1 MNHEY and CDR2 SMNVEV (reference sequence). Points on this clone: What it binds is not known.

This TCR came from an adult in good health. The chain links TRBV27 to TRBJ1-1, with 7 bases that match TRBD1. Sequencing was performed on peripheral blood, taken on day 0 of AZD1222 vaccination. CDR3 sequence reads: CASSPGQEMNTEAFF. CDR3 bases: TGTGCCAGCAGTCCCGGACAGGAGATGAACACTGAAGCTTTCTTT.